The 20 T cell receptor beta chains given below trace back to one sample, sequenced in a study of T cell changes during pregnancy in multiple sclerosis. Clones were sequenced by immunoSEQ multiplex PCR, and TCRdb holds only the in-frame ones, with some missing. The sample includes approximately 88,000 clones, 90% to 95% of them seen just once. The source was peripheral blood, collected in the second trimester of pregnancy. The receptors stem from a female donor with multiple sclerosis, enrolled in a pregnancy study.

The chain uses TRBV19 and TRBJ1-5; 7 bases line up with TRBD1. The V and J ends lost 9 bases and 6 bases, in that order; junction bases with no gene match: 5. CDR3 length: 12 residues. The V gene's germline CDR1 is LNHDA and CDR2 SQIVND (reference sequence). The CDR3 loop is CASQTGAQPQHF. The CDR3 DNA is TGTGCCAGCCAAACAGGGGCTCAGCCCCAGCATTTT.

The chain is built from TRBV5-1 and TRBJ1-2; tentatively, D is TRBD1 (6 bases). Germline V CDR1 and CDR2: SGHRS, YFSETQ. This CDR3 is built from 14 residues. Trimming took 4 bases from V and 8 from J, leaving 18 bases between them. CDR3 amino acids: CASSLGGPQGGYTF. CDR3 nucleotides: TGCGCCAGCAGCCTGGGGGGACCCCAGGGGGGCTACACCTTC.

V is TRBV6-1 and J is TRBJ2-2; TRBD2 matches at 15 bases. Germline V gene data show CDR1 as MNHNS and CDR2 as SASEGT. V gave up 10 bases and J gave up 6 bases; unmatched junction bases: 6. This CDR3 is 15 amino acids long. CDR3 sequence (DNA): TGTGCCATCCTCGGACTAGCGGGAGGGGCCGGGGAGCTGTTTTTT. Its protein product is CAILGLAGGAGELFF.

As DNA, the CDR3 is TGCGCCACAAAAATGGGGGGGAACACTGAAGCTTTCTTT. This codes for CATKMGGNTEAFF. The chain is built from TRBV10-2 and TRBJ1-1; the D gene is possibly TRBD1 (5 bases). The ends were cut back, 10 bases at V and 1 base at J, with 13 bases in the middle. The CDR3 has 13 residues. Germline assignment: CDR1 WSHSY and CDR2 SAAADI.

V gene TRBV19 combines with J gene TRBJ1-1; 9 nucleotides agree with TRBD1. Per germline, CDR1 LNHDA and CDR2 SQIVND (reference sequence). The ends lost 5 bases at V and 0 bases at J; junction bases unmatched: 13. The CDR3 has 18 residues. The CDR3, as DNA: TGTGCCAGTAGTCTCTCGGGACAGGGAGGAAGGATGAACACTGAAGCTTTCTTT. It encodes CASSLSGQGGRMNTEAFF.

The chain is built from TRBV1 and TRBJ2-1; TRBD2 reflects the table's D call only, with no check against the DNA. TRBV1 is a documented pseudogene. The CDR3 totals 19 residues. This chain's CDR3 is CTSSQGRLAGKSSYNEQFF. CDR3 bases: TGCACCAGCAGCCAAGGTAGACTAGCGGGAAAGAGCTCCTACAATGAGCAGTTCTTC.

The chain recombines TRBV2 with TRBJ1-5; TRBD1 agrees at 7 bases. In germline, CDR1 is SNHLY, CDR2 FYNNEI. V shed 7 bases and J 3 bases; nucleotides not matched to a gene: 9. The CDR3 is 15 residues long. The CDR3 DNA reads as TGTGCCAGCAAATCCGACAGGGTGGTCAATCAGCCCCAGCATTTT. Its translation: CASKSDRVVNQPQHF.

The chain recombines TRBV27 with TRBJ2-3, with 7 bases that match TRBD1. The CDR3 runs to 13 residues. The trim removed 6 bases at V and 3 bases at J, leaving 3 bases unmatched. Looked up from germline, CDR1 is MNHEY and CDR2 is SMNVEV (reference sequence). The CDR3 protein is CASRQGSTDTQYF. In nucleotides, the CDR3 is TGTGCCAGCAGACAGGGGTCTACAGATACGCAGTATTTT.

V is TRBV5-5 and J is TRBJ2-2; D not certain. V lost 2 bases and J lost 7, with 6 bases in between. Germline V lookup: CDR1 SGHKS, CDR2 YYEKEE (reference sequence). This CDR3 has 12 amino acids. CDR3 loop: CASSFTVGELFF. The DNA for the CDR3 is TGTGCCAGCAGCTTTACGGTCGGGGAGCTGTTTTTT.

CDR3 in amino acids: CASSSAGTGGSGTQYF. The CDR3 DNA is TGTGCCAGCAGTTCCGCTGGGACAGGGGGATCGGGGACCCAGTACTTC. The chain uses TRBV27 and TRBJ2-5; TRBD1 aligns across 11 bases. Germline assignment: CDR1 MNHEY and CDR2 SMNVEV (reference sequence). This CDR3 spans 16 amino acids. V lost 4 bases and J lost 7; bases outside the gene matches: 11.

This chain links TRBV29-1 with TRBJ2-5; the D is unclear. V gave up 3 bases and J gave up 4 bases, with 9 bases separating them. CDR1 and CDR2 from the germline V gene are SQVTM and ANQGSEA. There are 12 residues in the CDR3. For the CDR3, the DNA is TGCAGCGTTGACCCGTCGGGAGAGACCCAGTACTTC. Its translation: CSVDPSGETQYF. The whole variable domain, remainder taken from reference TRBV29-1 and TRBJ2-5, is SAVISQKPSRDICQRGTSLTIQCQVDSQVTMMFWYRQQPGQSLTLIATANQGSEATYESGFVIDKFPISRPNLTFSTLTVSNMSPEDSSIYLCSVDPSGETQYFGPGTRLLVL.

The chain is built from TRBV28 and TRBJ2-4, with 10 positions matching TRBD2. Germline trimming cut 2 bases from V and 2 bases from J; bases unmatched to any gene: 6. The CDR3 extends over 17 amino acids. Per the germline V gene, CDR1 is MDHEN and CDR2 is SYDVKM. CDR3 sequence reads: CASSLPGLAATKNIQYF. The CDR3, as DNA: TGTGCCAGCAGTTTACCTGGACTAGCGGCTACCAAAAACATTCAGTACTTC. Variable domain in full (rest from reference TRBV28 and TRBJ2-4): DVKVTQSSRYLVKRTGEKVFLECVQDMDHENMFWYRQDPGLGLRLIYFSYDVKMKEKGDIPEGYSVSREKKERFSLILESASTNQTSMYLCASSLPGLAATKNIQYFGAGTRLSVL.

The gene calls are TRBV9 and TRBJ1-1; D might be TRBD1 (6 bases). V was shortened by 4 bases and J by 6 bases, with 16 bases between the two germline ends. CDR3 length: 14 residues. CDR1 and CDR2 (germline): SGDLS, YYNGEE. The CDR3 coding sequence is TGTGCCAGCAGCAAACAGGGTCGAGGGTCTGAAGCTTTCTTT. Amino acid sequence: CASSKQGRGSEAFF.

The gene calls are TRBV29-1 and TRBJ1-1; D perhaps matches TRBD1 (6 bases). Trimming took 4 bases from V and 6 from J, leaving 9 bases between them. The germline CDR1 and CDR2 sequences are SQVTM and ANQGSEA. This CDR3 is built from 11 residues. CDR3 coding DNA: TGCAGCGTTGCGGGGGGCCCTGAAGCTTTCTTT. It is translated as CSVAGGPEAFF.

Worth noting for this clone: A single base separates this from a much larger clone, so it may be a read error. The CDR3 DNA follows: TGTGCCAGCAGCCTCGAGGACGGGAATGATCAGCCCCAGCATTTT. This encodes CASSLEDGNDQPQHF. The chain has TRBV6-6 and TRBJ1-5; D is unresolved. Germline V gene sequence: CDR1 MNHNY, CDR2 SVGAGI (reference sequence). V was cut by 6 bases and J by 5 bases, with 17 bases left in between. The CDR3 is 15 residues long.

The chain has TRBV15 and TRBJ2-1, with 11 bases matching TRBD2. This CDR3 spans 17 amino acids. In germline, CDR1 is LNHNV, CDR2 YYDKDF (reference sequence). V shed 0 bases and J 7 bases; nucleotides not matched to a gene: 8. The CDR3 protein is CATSRDLTSGSRNEQFF. In DNA form, the CDR3 reads TGTGCCACCAGCAGAGATCTTACTAGCGGGAGTCGGAATGAGCAGTTCTTC.

The chain joins TRBV5-1 to TRBJ2-7; weak D call: TRBD2 (6 bases). Germline V lookup: CDR1 SGHRS, CDR2 YFSETQ. CDR3 size: 14 residues. V lost 3 bases and J 5 bases, leaving 15 bases between the germline ends. CDR3 DNA: TGCGCCAGCAGCTACGGGCAGGGAGGCAACGAGCAGTACTTC. It codes for CASSYGQGGNEQYF.

The chain is built from TRBV27 and TRBJ2-7; 9 bases agree with TRBD1. Germline CDR1 reads MNHEY; CDR2 reads SMNVEV (reference sequence). Germline trimming cut 6 bases from V and 4 bases from J; bases unmatched to any gene: 7. This CDR3 has 14 residues. CDR3 bases: TGTGCCAGCAGCTCTAACAGGGGGCTTTACGAGCAGTACTTC. Residues: CASSSNRGLYEQYF.

The chain is built from TRBV19 and TRBJ2-3; 8 bases are shared with TRBD2. Germline assignment: CDR1 LNHDA and CDR2 SQIVND (reference sequence). Trimming took 0 bases from V and 6 from J; bases not matched to a gene: 8. This CDR3 is built from 16 residues. In nucleotides, the CDR3 is TGTGCCAGTAGTATAGACTGGGGACTAGGTGAGGATACGCAGTATTTT. Protein: CASSIDWGLGEDTQYF.

The chain couples TRBV28 to TRBJ2-7; no definite D call. V lost 5 bases to trimming and J lost 6 bases, with 14 bases between them. Germline CDR1 and CDR2: MDHEN and SYDVKM. The CDR3 length is 13 residues. The CDR3 is CASSPRRRSEQYF. CDR3 in DNA: TGTGCCAGCAGTCCCCGTCGCAGGTCCGAGCAGTACTTC.